A single sample is the source of the 9 T cell receptor beta chains below, sequenced in a study of T-cell reconstitution after alpha-beta-depleted transplantation in children (TCRdb year 2016). Reading the label with the study, this specimen's treatment or condition is: allogeneic hematopoietic cell transplantation with graft depleted of TCRalphabeta T cells and CD19 B cells. Library construction relied on PCR. Sequencing took place on an Illumina HiSeq 2500. To normalize quantification of the TCRbeta repertoire, the TCR libraries were built with molecular barcoding that relied on unique molecular identifiers. TCRdb reanalyzed the raw reads on its own, using fastp at Q25 for trimming and MiXCR for clone calling, and kept in-frame beta chains. Rows are combined by CDR3 protein, so each entry shows the most common genes and DNA. The sample table holds about 870,000 distinct CDR3 sequences, of which roughly 15% were seen once. Approximately 5% of the sample lies in the top ten.

This specimen consisted of PBMCs, mostly from graft donor cells, obtained 360 days after TCRalphabeta/CD19-depleted stem cell transplant. Receptors originate from a male patient between 10 and 17 years old who had a stem cell transplant for acute lymphoblastic leukemia, so the T cells may come from the graft donor.

This clonotype was seen a few times. This CDR3 is CSARLRLSYNEQFF. The CDR3 DNA follows: TGCAGTGCCCGATTGCGGCTCTCCTACAATGAGCAGTTCTTC. V usage is TRBV20-1 and J usage is TRBJ2-1; D not resolved. Germline V lookup: CDR1 DFQATT, CDR2 SNEGSKA (reference sequence). The CDR3 is 14 residues long. The V end was cut by 6 bases, the J end by 0 bases, with 12 bases between.

The sample holds many counts of this clonotype. CDR3 in amino acids: CATGLASNSYEQYF. The CDR3, as DNA: TGTGCCACCGGACTAGCGTCGAACTCCTACGAGCAGTACTTC. This chain connects TRBV10-3 to TRBJ2-7; TRBD2 agrees at 9 bases. Germline CDR1 reads ENHRY; CDR2 reads SYGVKD. V lost 10 bases to trimming and J lost 0 bases; unmatched junction nucleotides: 7. The CDR3 has 14 residues.

This clonotype turned up a few times. This sequence joins TRBV20-1 and TRBJ1-1; TRBD1 aligns across 9 bases. There are 11 residues in the CDR3. Germline assignment: CDR1 DFQATT and CDR2 SNEGSKA (reference sequence). The junction had 6 bases not matched to a gene; V was cut back by 5 bases and J by 11 bases. CDR3: CSAYRGRGAFF. DNA of the CDR3: TGCAGTGCTTACAGGGGGCGCGGGGCTTTCTTT.

This clonotype showed up just a few times. V usage is TRBV7-9 and J usage is TRBJ2-1; D not resolved. This CDR3 comprises 15 residues. V lost 5 bases and J lost 4, with 15 bases in between. Germline CDR1 is SEHNR and CDR2 is FQNEAQ (reference sequence). CDR3 in DNA: TGTGCCAGCAGCCTACTCCGGACGGAATACAATGAGCAGTTCTTC. It yields the protein CASSLLRTEYNEQFF.

This clonotype was recorded many times. The chain employs TRBV2 and TRBJ2-5; 9 positions match TRBD1. The junction had 10 bases not matched to a gene; V was cut back by 6 bases and J by 14 bases. CDR1 and CDR2 from the germline V gene are SNHLY and FYNNEI. CDR3 length: 12 residues. The CDR3 here is CASSASGTGPYF. The CDR3 region has the DNA TGTGCCAGCAGCGCTTCCGGGACAGGGCCCTACTTC.

This clonotype appeared many times. The chain recombines TRBV29-1 with TRBJ2-6, with 11 bases matching TRBD1. The V gene end was trimmed by 3 bases and the J gene end by 2 bases; junction bases not matched to a gene: 9. This CDR3 has 18 residues. CDR1 and CDR2 from the germline V gene are SQVTM and ANQGSEA. As DNA, the CDR3 is TGCAGCGTTGACGTATCCGGGACAGGGGGGACTGGGGCCAACGTCCTGACTTTC. Residues: CSVDVSGTGGTGANVLTF.

This clonotype showed up many times. The chain couples TRBV5-1 to TRBJ2-1; 12 bases match TRBD2. Trimming removed 3 bases from V and 6 bases from J; junction bases left unmatched: 4. CDR3 size: 15 residues. Germline CDR1 SGHRS, CDR2 YFSETQ. The CDR3 reads CASSSSGRGINEQFF. The CDR3 DNA is TGCGCCAGCAGCTCTAGCGGGAGGGGGATCAATGAGCAGTTCTTC. Full variable domain (rest looked up from reference TRBV5-1 and TRBJ2-1): KAGVTQTPRYLIKTRGQQVTLSCSPISGHRSVSWYQQTPGQGLQFLFEYFSETQRNKGNFPGRFSGRQFSNSRSEMNVSTLELGDSALYLCASSSSGRGINEQFFGPGTRLTVL.

This clonotype was counted many times. The chain combines TRBV5-1 with TRBJ2-5; TRBD1 is a possible D gene (6 bases). Germline V gene sequence: CDR1 SGHRS, CDR2 YFSETQ. Between the trimmed V and J ends, which lost 0 bases and 1 base, there was a span of 13 bases. CDR3 length: 16 amino acids. The CDR3 DNA reads as TGCGCCAGCAGCTTGGCAGGGGTTGGAGCCCAAGAGACCCAGTACTTC. Translated: CASSLAGVGAQETQYF.

This chain connects TRBV4-1 to TRBJ2-7, with TRBD2 matching 13 bases. The germline gives CDR1 MGHRA, CDR2 YSYEKL. V lost 1 base and J lost 3; bases outside the gene matches: 12. The CDR3 is 19 residues long. The CDR3 DNA reads as TGCGCCAGCAGCCAAGTCGGACTAGCGGGAGTGGGGTCGGACTACGAGCAGTACTTC. It encodes CASSQVGLAGVGSDYEQYF.